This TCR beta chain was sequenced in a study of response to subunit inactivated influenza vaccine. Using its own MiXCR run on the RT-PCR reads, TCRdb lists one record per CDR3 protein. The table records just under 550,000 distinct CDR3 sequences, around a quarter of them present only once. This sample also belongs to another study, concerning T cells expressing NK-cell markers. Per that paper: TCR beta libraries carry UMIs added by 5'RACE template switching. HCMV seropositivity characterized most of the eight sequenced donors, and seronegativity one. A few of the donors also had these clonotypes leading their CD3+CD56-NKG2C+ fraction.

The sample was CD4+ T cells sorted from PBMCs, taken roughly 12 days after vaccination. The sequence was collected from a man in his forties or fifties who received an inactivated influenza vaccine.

The CDR3: CSARSAGTDYEKLFF. CDR3 coding DNA: TGCAGTGCTAGATCGGCCGGGACAGACTATGAAAAACTGTTTTTT. The genes are TRBV20-1 and TRBJ1-4, with 7 bases that match TRBD1. CDR1 and CDR2 (germline): DFQATT, SNEGSKA (reference sequence). Trimming at V came to 2 bases and at J to 6 bases, leaving 9 bases not matched to a gene. The CDR3 spans 15 residues.